This section outlines one T cell receptor (beta chain) sequence together with its context. This entry comes from a study of blood T cell repertoires in COVID-19. Across the study: Sources were T cells, B-cell-depleted T cells, or PBMCs; the material itself was cDNA or gDNA.

In the original workflow: Reference gene primer amplification in the assay estimated nucleated cell counts. Sequenced by immunoSEQ multiplex PCR; TCRdb stores in-frame clones only, minus some. V, J and clone size reflect that table, while D and trimming were determined from the DNA. The sample shows some 150,000 clones, about nine tenths of them seen only once. V lost 2 bases and J lost 4, with 9 bases in between. From germline, CDR1 is LGHNA and CDR2 YNFKEQ. This CDR3 has 14 residues. The source of this sequence is a man aged 65 to 79 with acute or convalescent COVID-19. Sequenced: peripheral blood. The rearrangement links TRBV4-2 to TRBJ1-3; tentatively, D is TRBD1 (5 bases). CDR3 protein: CASSQQGSGNTIYF. The DNA of the CDR3 is TGTGCCAGCAGCCAACAGGGTTCGGGAAACACCATATATTTT.